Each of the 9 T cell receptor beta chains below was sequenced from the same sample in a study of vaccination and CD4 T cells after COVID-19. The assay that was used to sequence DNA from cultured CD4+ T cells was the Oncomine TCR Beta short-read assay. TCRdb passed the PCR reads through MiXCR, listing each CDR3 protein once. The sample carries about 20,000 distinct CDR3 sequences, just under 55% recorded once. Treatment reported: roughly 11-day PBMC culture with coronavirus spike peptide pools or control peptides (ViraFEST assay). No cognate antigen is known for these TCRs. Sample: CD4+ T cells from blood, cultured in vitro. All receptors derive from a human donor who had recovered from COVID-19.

CDR3 sequence (DNA): TGTGCCAGCAGCACGACAGGGGGCGAGAGCAAAAACATTCAGTACTTC. Translated, it gives CASSTTGGESKNIQYF. V gene TRBV7-8 combines with J gene TRBJ2-4, with 10 positions matching TRBD1. The CDR3 has 16 amino acids. Germline V gene data show CDR1 as SGHVS and CDR2 as FQNEAQ. V was pared by 5 bases and J by 3 bases, with 7 bases of the junction left unmatched.

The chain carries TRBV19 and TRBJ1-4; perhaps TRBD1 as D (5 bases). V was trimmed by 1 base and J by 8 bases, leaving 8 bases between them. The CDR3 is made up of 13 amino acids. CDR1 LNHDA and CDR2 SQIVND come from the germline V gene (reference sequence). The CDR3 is CASSIAGEEKLFF. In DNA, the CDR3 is TGTGCCAGTAGTATAGCGGGGGAGGAAAAACTGTTTTTT. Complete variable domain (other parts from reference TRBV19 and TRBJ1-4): DGGITQSPKYLFRKEGQNVTLSCEQNLNHDAMYWYRQDPGQGLRLIYYSQIVNDFQKGDIAEGYSVSREKKESFPLTVTSAQKNPTAFYLCASSIAGEEKLFFGSGTQLSVL.

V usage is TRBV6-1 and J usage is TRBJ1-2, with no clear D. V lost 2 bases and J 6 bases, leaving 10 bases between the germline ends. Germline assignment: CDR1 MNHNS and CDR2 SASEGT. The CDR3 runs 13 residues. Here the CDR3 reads CASSEWGGNGYTF. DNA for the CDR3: TGTGCCAGCAGTGAATGGGGAGGGAATGGCTACACCTTC.

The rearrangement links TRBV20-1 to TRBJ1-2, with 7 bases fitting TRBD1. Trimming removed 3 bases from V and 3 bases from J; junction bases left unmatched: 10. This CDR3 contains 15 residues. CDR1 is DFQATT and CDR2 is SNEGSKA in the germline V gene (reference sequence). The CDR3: CSASDTGVEDYGYTF. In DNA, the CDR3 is TGCAGTGCTAGCGACACAGGGGTTGAGGACTATGGCTACACCTTC.

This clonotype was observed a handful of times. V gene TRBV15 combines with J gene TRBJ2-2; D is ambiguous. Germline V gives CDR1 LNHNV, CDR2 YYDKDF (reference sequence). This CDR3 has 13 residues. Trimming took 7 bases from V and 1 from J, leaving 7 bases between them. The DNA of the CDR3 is TGTGCCACCACCCCGGGGAACACCGGGGAGCTGTTTTTT. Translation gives CATTPGNTGELFF.

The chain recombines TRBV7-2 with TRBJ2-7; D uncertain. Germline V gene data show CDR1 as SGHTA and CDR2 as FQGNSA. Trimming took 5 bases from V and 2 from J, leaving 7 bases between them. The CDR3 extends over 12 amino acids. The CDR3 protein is CASSDRAYEQYF. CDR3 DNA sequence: TGTGCCAGCAGCGATCGGGCCTACGAGCAGTACTTC.

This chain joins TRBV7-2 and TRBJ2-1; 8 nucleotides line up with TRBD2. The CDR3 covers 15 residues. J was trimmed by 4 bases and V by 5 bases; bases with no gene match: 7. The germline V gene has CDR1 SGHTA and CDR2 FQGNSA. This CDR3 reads CASSLGTRSYNEQFF. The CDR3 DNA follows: TGTGCCAGCAGCCTAGGGACTAGAAGTTACAATGAGCAGTTCTTC.

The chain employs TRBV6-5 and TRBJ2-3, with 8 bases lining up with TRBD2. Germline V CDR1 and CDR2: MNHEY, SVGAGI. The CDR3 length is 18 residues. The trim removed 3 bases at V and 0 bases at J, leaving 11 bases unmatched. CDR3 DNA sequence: TGTGCCAGCAGTTATGGAGCGGGGGACGCCTCGAGCACAGATACGCAGTATTTT. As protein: CASSYGAGDASSTDTQYF.

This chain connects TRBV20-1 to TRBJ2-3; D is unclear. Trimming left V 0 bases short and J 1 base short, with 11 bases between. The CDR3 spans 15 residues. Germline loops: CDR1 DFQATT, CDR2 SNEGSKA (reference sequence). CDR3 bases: TGCAGTGCTAGAGAGACATCGGGCCGCACAGATACGCAGTATTTT. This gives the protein CSARETSGRTDTQYF.